The sequence of this T cell receptor (beta chain) was determined in a study of CD8 T cells in ankylosing spondylitis. About this clonotype itself: Antigen unknown.

Per germline, CDR1 SEHNR and CDR2 FQNEAQ (reference sequence). V lost 5 bases to trimming and J lost 5 bases, with 15 bases between them. This CDR3 is 14 amino acids long. Study findings and constraints: Ankylosing spondylitis blood seemed to carry a telltale TCR beta motif made of about 8 highly homologous variants.

TCRdb ran MiXCR on the 5' RACE reads and lists one entry per CDR3 protein. Of about 800,000 distinct CDR3 sequences in the sample, 10% to 15% were seen once. Material: blood, either unsorted or a sorted T cell fraction (not recorded which). The origin of this receptor is a male donor with ankylosing spondylitis. The V and J genes are TRBV7-9 and TRBJ2-5; TRBD1 might be the D (6 bases). The CDR3 here is CASSPRGHAETQYF. The CDR3 bases are TGTGCCAGCAGCCCAAGGGGACACGCGGAGACCCAGTACTTC.